A single sample is the source of the 14 T cell receptor beta chains below, sequenced in a study of CD4 T cell repertoires in COVID-19. Clones were sequenced by immunoSEQ multiplex PCR, and TCRdb holds only the in-frame ones, with some missing. The table records about 75,000 clones, around four fifths of them present only once. The specimen was CD4+ T cells from peripheral blood, collected after recovery from COVID-19. Receptors were obtained from a human donor who had COVID-19.

This chain uses TRBV5-3 with TRBJ2-3; the match to TRBD1 covers 11 bases. TRBV5-3 is marked as an open reading frame, function uncertain. The CDR3 totals 15 residues. Trimming took 4 bases from V and 9 from J; bases not matched to a gene: 10. CDR3 nucleotides: TGTGCCAGAAGCCCCTCGGACAGGGGGCCGGACACGCAGTATTTT. This encodes CARSPSDRGPDTQYF.

This chain connects TRBV19 to TRBJ1-1; TRBD1 aligns across 8 bases. The CDR3 has 15 residues. Germline V gives CDR1 LNHDA, CDR2 SQIVND (reference sequence). Trimming removed 5 bases from V and 0 bases from J; junction bases left unmatched: 5. CDR3 sequence (DNA): TGTGCCAGTAGTGCTTGGGGACAGGTGAACACTGAAGCTTTCTTT. The encoded protein is CASSAWGQVNTEAFF.

This clone has just one count. J is TRBJ1-1 and V is TRBV27; maybe TRBD1 (5 bases). The CDR3 has 15 residues. V was trimmed by 5 bases and J by 3 bases, leaving 16 bases between them. The germline gives CDR1 MNHEY, CDR2 SMNVEV (reference sequence). Here the CDR3 reads CASSVRDPRDTEAFF. The CDR3 DNA reads TGTGCCAGCAGTGTCCGGGACCCAAGGGACACTGAAGCTTTCTTT.

V and J are TRBV19 and TRBJ1-1, with 7 bases aligning to TRBD1. Germline loops: CDR1 LNHDA, CDR2 SQIVND (reference sequence). V shed 5 bases, J shed 1 base, and the junction held 7 bases outside the gene matches. CDR3 length equals 15 residues. CDR3 sequence: CASSPPTGWNTEAFF. Here the CDR3 DNA reads TGTGCCAGTAGTCCGCCGACAGGGTGGAACACTGAAGCTTTCTTT. Complete variable domain (other parts from reference TRBV19 and TRBJ1-1): DGGITQSPKYLFRKEGQNVTLSCEQNLNHDAMYWYRQDPGQGLRLIYYSQIVNDFQKGDIAEGYSVSREKKESFPLTVTSAQKNPTAFYLCASSPPTGWNTEAFFGQGTRLTVV.

This clone was counted a few times. The V gene is TRBV7-9, the J gene TRBJ1-5; D remains ambiguous. The CDR3 is made up of 13 amino acids. Germline V gives CDR1 SEHNR, CDR2 FQNEAQ (reference sequence). With 2 bases removed from V and 5 bases from J, the gap between germline ends came to 7 bases. CDR3 DNA: TGTGCCAGCAGCTTAACGTCCGATCAGCCCCAGCATTTT. As protein: CASSLTSDQPQHF.

This chain uses TRBV6-4 with TRBJ2-5; 7 positions agree with TRBD2. The V and J ends lost 2 bases and 9 bases, in that order; junction bases with no gene match: 6. Looked up from germline, CDR1 is MRHNA and CDR2 is SNTAGT. CDR3 length: 13 amino acids. CDR3 bases: TGTGCCAGCAGTGACGACGCCGGGAGGCCCCAGTACTTC. Translating gives CASSDDAGRPQYF.

This chain links TRBV5-1 with TRBJ1-2; 7 bases align to TRBD1. The V gene end was trimmed by 6 bases and the J gene end by 2 bases; junction bases not matched to a gene: 4. Germline loops: CDR1 SGHRS, CDR2 YFSETQ. This CDR3 has 13 amino acids. The CDR3 DNA sequence: TGCGCCAGCACCCCGACAGGGAACTATGGCTACACCTTC. This translates into CASTPTGNYGYTF.

The chain employs TRBV2 and TRBJ2-7; D is undetermined. CDR1 and CDR2 (germline): SNHLY, FYNNEI. This CDR3 comprises 15 residues. V was trimmed by 5 bases and J by 0 bases, leaving 14 bases between them. The CDR3: CASSLPGRSSYEQYF. For the CDR3, the DNA is TGTGCCAGCAGTCTTCCTGGACGCAGCTCCTACGAGCAGTACTTC.

This clone was counted a single time. This chain connects TRBV19 to TRBJ1-2, with 9 bases aligning to TRBD1. Losses at the gene ends were 7 bases for V and 7 bases for J; bases not matched to a gene: 10. The CDR3 is 14 amino acids. Germline CDR1 is LNHDA and CDR2 is SQIVND (reference sequence). This CDR3 is CASTQTGGGSGYTF. DNA of the CDR3: TGTGCCAGTACCCAGACAGGGGGTGGATCTGGCTACACCTTC.

The rearrangement uses TRBV9 and TRBJ2-6; TRBD2 is a possible D gene (6 bases). The CDR3 consists of 16 residues. Germline CDR1 SGDLS, CDR2 YYNGEE. The V and J ends lost 3 bases and 0 bases respectively, with 10 bases between them. The CDR3 DNA reads TGTGCCAGCAGCGCCGTGGGGGGCTCTGGGGCCAACGTCCTGACTTTC. Its translation is CASSAVGGSGANVLTF.

This clone was counted a single time. This chain uses TRBV19 with TRBJ2-2; tentatively, D is TRBD2 (5 bases). V shed 9 bases and J shed 2 bases, with 16 bases lying between them. Germline V gives CDR1 LNHDA, CDR2 SQIVND (reference sequence). CDR3 length: 15 residues. Here the CDR3 reads CASLRGSGNTGELFF. The CDR3 DNA reads TGTGCCAGCCTCCGAGGGAGCGGAAACACCGGGGAGCTGTTTTTT. Complete variable domain (other parts from reference TRBV19 and TRBJ2-2): DGGITQSPKYLFRKEGQNVTLSCEQNLNHDAMYWYRQDPGQGLRLIYYSQIVNDFQKGDIAEGYSVSREKKESFPLTVTSAQKNPTAFYLCASLRGSGNTGELFFGEGSRLTVL.

The chain joins TRBV19 to TRBJ2-7; D unclear. Germline CDR1 LNHDA, CDR2 SQIVND (reference sequence). The CDR3 has 15 amino acids. V lost 1 base, J lost 4 bases, and 14 bases lay in between. This chain's CDR3 is CASSIVGGFEYEQYF. The CDR3 coding sequence is TGTGCCAGTAGTATAGTGGGCGGATTTGAGTACGAGCAGTACTTC.

This chain uses TRBV3-1 (or the pseudogene TRBV3-2) with TRBJ1-3, with a weak D call TRBD1 (5 bases). With 4 bases removed from V and 4 bases from J, the gap between germline ends came to 14 bases. Germline assignment: CDR1 LGHDT and CDR2 YNNKEL (reference sequence). The CDR3 is made up of 15 amino acids. The CDR3 here is CASSPYRQPGNTIYF. CDR3 DNA sequence: TGTGCCAGCAGCCCGTACAGACAGCCCGGAAACACCATATATTTT.

V and J are TRBV5-1 and TRBJ1-1; D is unclear. In germline, CDR1 is SGHRS, CDR2 YFSETQ. The CDR3 runs to 15 residues. V was shortened by 1 base and J by 4 bases, with 14 bases between the two germline ends. CDR3 amino acids: CASSLSAREGTEAFF. Here the CDR3 DNA reads TGCGCCAGCAGCTTGTCGGCACGGGAGGGCACTGAAGCTTTCTTT.